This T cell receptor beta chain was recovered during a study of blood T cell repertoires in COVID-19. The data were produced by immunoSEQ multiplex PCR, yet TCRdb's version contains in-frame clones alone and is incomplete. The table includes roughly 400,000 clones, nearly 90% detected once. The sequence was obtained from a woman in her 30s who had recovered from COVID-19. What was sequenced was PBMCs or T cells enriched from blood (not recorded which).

CDR3: CASSVEGGGSSYNEQFF. CDR3 coding DNA: TGTGCCAGCAGCGTAGAGGGAGGGGGGAGCTCCTACAATGAGCAGTTCTTC. This chain uses TRBV9 with TRBJ2-1, with D possibly matching TRBD2 (7 bases). Trimming shortened V by 0 bases and J by 0 bases, and 13 bases separated the two germline ends. Germline V lookup: CDR1 SGDLS, CDR2 YYNGEE. There are 17 residues in the CDR3.